These 13 T cell receptor beta chains were sequenced from one sample in a study of neurological immune-mediated disorders. One entry per CDR3 protein, called by TCRdb with MiXCR from the 5' RACE reads. The sample shows approximately 25,000 distinct CDR3 sequences, 20% to 25% of them seen only once. The sequencing input was PBMCs. The receptors shown here come from a woman aged 55 to 70 in good health.

The table lists this clonotype with many counts. V usage is TRBV28 and J usage is TRBJ2-5; D gene uncertain. V was pared by 2 bases and J by 3 bases, with 7 bases between. CDR3 length: 13 residues. Germline CDR1 reads MDHEN; CDR2 reads SYDVKM. CDR3: CASSLPSKETQYF. In nucleotides, the CDR3 is TGTGCCAGCAGTTTACCCAGCAAAGAGACCCAGTACTTC.

This chain uses TRBV6-4 with TRBJ2-1, with D possibly matching TRBD2 (5 bases). The germline V and J ends were trimmed by 0 bases and 4 bases, with 10 bases remaining between them. The germline V gene has CDR1 MRHNA and CDR2 SNTAGT. The CDR3 is 15 residues long. The DNA for the CDR3 is TGTGCCAGCAGTGACTCGACTAAAGATTACAATGAGCAGTTCTTC. As protein: CASSDSTKDYNEQFF.

This clonotype was counted many times. The V gene is TRBV20-1, the J gene TRBJ2-3; TRBD1 matches 8 bases. Per germline, CDR1 DFQATT and CDR2 SNEGSKA (reference sequence). J lost 2 bases, V lost 2 bases, and 6 bases had no gene match. The CDR3 is 15 residues long. CDR3 residues: CSARPQGAPTDTQYF. The CDR3 DNA is TGCAGTGCTAGACCCCAGGGGGCTCCCACAGATACGCAGTATTTT.

At least ten counts were recorded for this clonotype. This chain links TRBV5-1 with TRBJ2-2; tentatively, D is TRBD2 (6 bases). The CDR3 has 15 residues. Germline V gene lookup returns CDR1 SGHRS and CDR2 YFSETQ. Trimming took off 4 bases at V and 0 bases at J, with 10 bases between the two ends. This CDR3 is CASSGRGTNTGELFF. CDR3 coding DNA: TGCGCCAGCAGCGGCCGGGGGACGAACACCGGGGAGCTGTTTTTT.

The table lists this clonotype with many counts. The genes are TRBV5-1 and TRBJ1-2, with 7 positions matching TRBD1. V trimming: 2 bases; J trimming: 4 bases; junction bases outside the gene matches: 5. The CDR3 runs 14 residues. CDR1 and CDR2 from the germline V gene are SGHRS and YFSETQ. The CDR3 region has the DNA TGCGCCAGCAGCTTAGGGACAGCGATCTATGGCTACACCTTC. This sequence encodes CASSLGTAIYGYTF.

This clonotype was counted ten times or more. This chain uses TRBV5-1 with TRBJ2-1; possible D gene TRBD2, 7 bases. Trimming left V 4 bases short and J 8 bases short, with 22 bases between. Germline CDR1 and CDR2: SGHRS and YFSETQ. CDR3 length: 16 amino acids. In nucleotides, the CDR3 is TGCGCCAGCAGCACTTTTCGAGGGGGGGGCCGCGATGAGCAGTTCTTC. It codes for CASSTFRGGGRDEQFF.

This clonotype was counted a few times. The chain is built from TRBV18 and TRBJ1-2; D is undetermined. V was cut by 2 bases and J by 2 bases, with 9 bases left in between. The CDR3 is made up of 14 amino acids. Germline V lookup: CDR1 KGHSH, CDR2 LQKENI. CDR3 DNA sequence: TGTGCCAGCTCACCAGGAGGACGGAACTATGGCTACACCTTC. It specifies CASSPGGRNYGYTF.

This clonotype was seen ten or more times. The chain joins TRBV7-2 to TRBJ2-7; D could derive from TRBD1 or TRBD2 (5 bases each). Trimming took 2 bases from V and 4 from J, leaving 12 bases between them. In germline, CDR1 is SGHTA, CDR2 FQGNSA. This CDR3 has 14 amino acids. CDR3 sequence reads: CASSLSGARYEQYF. The CDR3 region has the DNA TGTGCCAGCAGCTTATCCGGGGCTCGGTACGAGCAGTACTTC.

This clonotype came up many times. V usage is TRBV5-6 and J usage is TRBJ2-7, with a tentative D call TRBD2 (5 bases). Trimming cost V 4 bases and J 0 bases, with 14 bases left between them. The germline V gene encodes CDR1 SGHDT and CDR2 YYEEEE. The CDR3 has 15 residues. CDR3 nucleotide sequence: TGTGCCAGCAGCCCGCCGGACGGACTCTCCTACGAGCAGTACTTC. Translation: CASSPPDGLSYEQYF.

This clonotype was counted a few times. This chain uses TRBV28 with TRBJ2-2, with 9 bases aligning to TRBD2. The CDR3 has 15 amino acids. The germline V gene has CDR1 MDHEN and CDR2 SYDVKM. J gave up 5 bases and V 3 bases, and 4 bases lay outside the gene matches. The CDR3 region has the DNA TGTGCCAGCAGTTTTCGCGGGAGGGTTACCGGGGAGCTGTTTTTT. As protein: CASSFRGRVTGELFF.

This clonotype was picked up many times. The chain uses TRBV4-3 and TRBJ2-1, with 9 bases aligning to TRBD2. Trimming at V came to 1 base and at J to 5 bases, leaving 3 bases not matched to a gene. The CDR3 totals 15 residues. Germline loops: CDR1 LGHNA, CDR2 YSLEER. As DNA, the CDR3 is TGCGCCAGCAGCCAAGGAGTAGCGGGGGACAATGAGCAGTTCTTC. Translating it yields CASSQGVAGDNEQFF.

At least ten counts were recorded for this clonotype. The CDR3 region has the DNA TGCAGTGCTAGAGATCAGAGGGGATCTGATAATTCACCCCTCCACTTT. This translates into CSARDQRGSDNSPLHF. V and J are TRBV20-1 and TRBJ1-6, with D tentatively TRBD1 (5 bases). Trimming stripped 0 bases from V and 5 bases from J, with 14 bases between. This CDR3 has 16 amino acids. Germline loops: CDR1 DFQATT, CDR2 SNEGSKA (reference sequence).

The rearrangement links TRBV18 to TRBJ2-1; the D call may be TRBD1 or TRBD2 (6 bases each). Trimming took 3 bases from V and 4 from J, leaving 16 bases between them. The CDR3 has 16 amino acids. Germline assignment: CDR1 KGHSH and CDR2 LQKENI. CDR3 sequence reads: CASSPGGLGKYNEQFF. The CDR3, as DNA: TGTGCCAGCTCACCTGGGGGGCTGGGGAAATACAATGAGCAGTTCTTC.